This T cell receptor (beta chain) was captured in a study of response to subunit inactivated influenza vaccine. General observations from the study: Each seasonal influenza vaccination, the authors suggested, recruits few new T cells.

V was trimmed by 0 bases and J by 2 bases, leaving 19 bases between them. In germline, CDR1 is SGHRS, CDR2 YFSETQ. The CDR3 sequence is 18 residues long. TCRdb used MiXCR to reprocess the RT-PCR reads, holding one entry per CDR3 protein. The profile shows fewer than 600,000 distinct CDR3 sequences, approximately 6.9% of them singletons. Turning to this clonotype: Its target is not known.

The sample in question was PBMCs from blood, obtained 23 months after vaccination. This clonotype originated in a man aged 50 to 75 who received an inactivated influenza vaccine. This chain connects TRBV5-1 to TRBJ2-3, with D unresolved. This chain's CDR3 is CASSLGVRRLLNTDTQYF. The CDR3 DNA reads TGCGCCAGCAGCTTGGGGGTACGGCGACTTCTGAACACAGATACGCAGTATTTT.